Listed below are T cell receptor beta chains from one sample, sequenced in a study of response to subunit inactivated influenza vaccine. One entry per CDR3 protein results from TCRdb running MiXCR on the RT-PCR reads. In the table there are fewer than 800,000 distinct CDR3 sequences, roughly 14% of which are singletons. Here the sequenced sample was PBMCs from blood, taken 11 to 12 days after vaccination. The receptors derive from a man between 50 and 59 years old who received an inactivated influenza vaccine. Both conserved end residues are part of each CDR3. D genes are given only for firm matches. Expanded clones are given a class, and other clones once, few, many or no size at all.

TGCAGCCCTCCGGGGTCAGAGGAGTACTTC	CSPPGSEEYF	.	TRBV29-1	TRBJ2-7	.
TGTGCCAGCAAGACTAGCGGCAGCTCCTACAATGAGCAGTTCTTC	CASKTSGSSYNEQFF	few	TRBV5-6	TRBJ2-1	TRBD2
TGCAGTGCTAGAGACCTACAGGGCAGGTCACCCCTCCACTTT	CSARDLQGRSPLHF	.	TRBV20-1	TRBJ1-6	.
TGTGCCACCAGGACAGGATTTCGATATGGCTACACCTTC	CATRTGFRYGYTF	few	TRBV12-3/TRBV12-4	TRBJ1-2	TRBD1
TGTGCCATCAGTGAGACGTATTCCGGTAACAATGAGCAGTTCTTC	CAISETYSGNNEQFF	.	TRBV10-3	TRBJ2-1	.
TGTGCCATCAGTGAGCGGACAGACACCGGGGAGCTGTTTTTT	CAISERTDTGELFF	many	TRBV10-3	TRBJ2-2	.
TGTGCCAGCAGCAATTCAGTTCGGGGACTAGCGGGAGGGCCCCAGGGTTCTAGTGAGCAGTTCTTC	CASSNSVRGLAGGPQGSSEQFF	.	TRBV21-1	TRBJ2-1	.
TGTGCCAGCAGTTACTCGAAAGATTCACCCCTCCACTTT	CASSYSKDSPLHF	few	TRBV6-5	TRBJ1-6	.
TGTGCCAGCAGCTTCCCGGGACTAGCGAGTAATGAGCAGTTCTTC	CASSFPGLASNEQFF	.	TRBV13	TRBJ2-1	TRBD2
TGCGCCAGCAGCTTGGGGGCCAGACTCCAAGAGACCCAGTACTTC	CASSLGARLQETQYF	.	TRBV5-1	TRBJ2-5	.
TGTGCCAGCAGCTTAGAATTCTCTGGGGGACAGGGAGAGACCCAGTACTTC	CASSLEFSGGQGETQYF	.	TRBV11-2	TRBJ2-5	TRBD1
TGTGCCAGCAGTTTACAGGCAGGTGGCCAGCCCCAGCATTTT	CASSLQAGGQPQHF	few	TRBV12-3/TRBV12-4	TRBJ1-5	.
TGTGCCAGCAGCTTAGACCTAGCGGGGGGCAATGAGCAGTTCTTC	CASSLDLAGGNEQFF	few	TRBV7-2	TRBJ2-1	TRBD2
TGCAGTGCCGGGACTAGCAGTTCCTACGAGCAGTACTTC	CSAGTSSSYEQYF	.	TRBV20-1	TRBJ2-7	TRBD2
TGCAGCGTTGAAGGGGCTAGCGGGGTCCCCTACGACAATGAGCAGTTCTTC	CSVEGASGVPYDNEQFF	.	TRBV29-1	TRBJ2-1	TRBD2
TGTGCCAGCAGCGTAGGCGGGGGAAGGGAGACCCAGTACTTC	CASSVGGGRETQYF	.	TRBV9	TRBJ2-5	TRBD2
TGTGCCAGCAGGCCCCACCGGATTCAAGAGACCCAGTACTTC	CASRPHRIQETQYF	.	TRBV6-1	TRBJ2-5	.
TGTGCCAGCAGCCGAATTAGAGGTTCAGGCGGCTACACCTTC	CASSRIRGSGGYTF	.	TRBV16	TRBJ1-2	.
TGTGCCAGCAGCTTAAGAGCGGGAGACTCCTACGAGCAGTACTTC	CASSLRAGDSYEQYF	.	TRBV7-2	TRBJ2-7	TRBD2
TGTGCCAGCAGTTACTCCCACAGGGGTAATGAGCAGTTCTTC	CASSYSHRGNEQFF	.	TRBV6-2/TRBV6-3	TRBJ2-1	TRBD1
TGTGCCAGCAGCGCGGTGACAGGGAGTATGCGGAATGAGCAGTTCTTC	CASSAVTGSMRNEQFF	.	TRBV11-2	TRBJ2-1	TRBD1
TGTGCCAGCAGTTTAAGTCGGACAGGGAACTCCTACGAGCAGTACTTC	CASSLSRTGNSYEQYF	.	TRBV27	TRBJ2-7	TRBD1